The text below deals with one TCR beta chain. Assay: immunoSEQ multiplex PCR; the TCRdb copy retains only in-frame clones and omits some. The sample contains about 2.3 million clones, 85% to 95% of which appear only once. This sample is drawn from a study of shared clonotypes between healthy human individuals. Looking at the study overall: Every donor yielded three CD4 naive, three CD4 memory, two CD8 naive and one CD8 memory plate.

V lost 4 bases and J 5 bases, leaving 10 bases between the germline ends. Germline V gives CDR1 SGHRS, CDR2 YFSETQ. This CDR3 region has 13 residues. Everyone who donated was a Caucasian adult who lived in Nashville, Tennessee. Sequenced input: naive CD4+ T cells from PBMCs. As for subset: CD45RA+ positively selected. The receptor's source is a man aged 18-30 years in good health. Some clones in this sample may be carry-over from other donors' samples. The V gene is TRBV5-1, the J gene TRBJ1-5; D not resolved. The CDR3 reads CASSIGLHQPQHF. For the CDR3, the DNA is TGCGCCAGCAGCATCGGGCTTCATCAGCCCCAGCATTTT.